What follows is one T cell receptor (beta chain) and its context. Its specificity is unknown. This specimen comes from a study of the immune and genomic landscape of osteosarcoma. Turning to the study itself: Pediatric and adult high-grade osteosarcoma patients, median diagnosis age about 30.

Data came from immunoSEQ multiplex PCR; TCRdb stores just in-frame clones and leaves some out. The repertoire holds roughly 9,800 clones, with 71% as singletons. Poor-prognosis osteosarcoma patients supplied post-treatment primary, local recurrence and metastasis tumor specimens. Study observations and caveats: Clonality was low: mean roughly 0.081, highest around 0.33, suggesting limited expansion. Immune-hot C3 tumors showed higher but still low clonality than cold C1.

The sequence came from a human donor with osteosarcoma. Sequencing was performed on osteosarcoma tumor tissue from the lung.

The CDR3 region has the DNA TGTGCCAGCAGCTTACGCACTAGCGGGGATGAGCAGTTCTTC. It is translated as CASSLRTSGDEQFF. V is TRBV11-3 and J is TRBJ2-1; 10 positions match TRBD2. CDR1 is SGHNT and CDR2 is YENEEA in the germline V gene. This CDR3 region has 14 residues. The V and J ends lost 2 bases and 8 bases, in that order; junction bases with no gene match: 3.